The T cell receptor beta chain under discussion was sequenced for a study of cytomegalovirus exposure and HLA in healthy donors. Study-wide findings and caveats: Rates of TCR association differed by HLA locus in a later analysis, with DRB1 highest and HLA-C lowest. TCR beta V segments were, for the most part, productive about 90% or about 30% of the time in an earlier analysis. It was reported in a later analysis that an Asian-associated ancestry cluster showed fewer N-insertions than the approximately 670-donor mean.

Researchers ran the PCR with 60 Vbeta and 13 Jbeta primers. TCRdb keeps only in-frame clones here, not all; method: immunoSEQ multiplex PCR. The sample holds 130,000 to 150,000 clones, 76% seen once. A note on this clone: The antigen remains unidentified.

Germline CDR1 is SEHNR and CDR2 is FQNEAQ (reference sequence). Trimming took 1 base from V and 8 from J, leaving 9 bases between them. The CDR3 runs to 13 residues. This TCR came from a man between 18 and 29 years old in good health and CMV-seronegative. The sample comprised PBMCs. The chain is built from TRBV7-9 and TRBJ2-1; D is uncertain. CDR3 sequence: CASSLGTVDEQFF. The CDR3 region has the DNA TGTGCCAGCAGCTTAGGAACAGTTGATGAGCAGTTCTTC. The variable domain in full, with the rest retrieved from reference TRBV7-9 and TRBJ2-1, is DTGVSQNPRHKITKRGQNVTFRCDPISEHNRLYWYRQTLGQGPEFLTYFQNEAQLEKSRLLSDRFSAERPKGSFSTLEIQRTEQGDSAMYLCASSLGTVDEQFFGPGTRLTVL.